This entry is about one T cell receptor (beta chain). The data were taken from a study of blood T cell repertoires in COVID-19. Across the whole study: COVID-19 samples collected from the United States, Italy and Spain covered acute and convalescent phases. Nucleic acid was either cDNA or gDNA, and it came from T cells, B-cell-depleted T cells, or PBMCs.

Method: immunoSEQ multiplex PCR; TCRdb's copy keeps in-frame clones and lacks some. The table has over 45,000 clones, 73% seen once. Germline assignment: CDR1 MNHEY and CDR2 SMNVEV (reference sequence). The CDR3 is 16 residues long. J lost 8 bases, V lost 5 bases, and 14 bases had no gene match. This sequence was found in a woman in her fifties or sixties with active or convalescent COVID-19. This rearrangement joins TRBV27 to TRBJ1-2; 10 bases align to TRBD1. Sample: peripheral blood. CDR3: CASSPGQGLPLYGYTF. The CDR3 nucleotides are TGTGCCAGCAGTCCGGGACAGGGGTTGCCATTGTACGGCTACACCTTC.